This is a list of T cell receptor beta chains from one sample in a study of T-cell memory formation after mild COVID-19. TCRdb called the 5' RACE reads again in MiXCR, with one record for every CDR3 protein. In the table there are hundreds of thousands of distinct CDR3 sequences, approximately 14% of which are singletons. What was sequenced was PBMCs or a T cell subset sorted from them (not recorded which). The receptors shown here come from a man in his late teens or twenties who had mild COVID-19 (a few samples of this study predate the infection). Cell type and time point are not known. Each CDR3 is given with its conserved first and last residue. The D gene is left open where the match is weak. Some rows have no size entry. The others give once, few or many, or a class for an expanded clone.

V	D	J	size	CDR3	DNA
TRBV6-2/TRBV6-3	TRBD2	TRBJ2-4	-	CASRHTGGNIQYF	TGTGCCAGCAGACACACGGGGGGAAACATTCAGTACTTC
TRBV7-2	-	TRBJ2-2	few	CASSFYLRLGAGELFF	TGTGCCAGCAGCTTCTACCTGAGGTTAGGTGCCGGGGAGCTGTTTTTT
TRBV5-1	TRBD2	TRBJ2-5	few	CASSPGLAGDGSTQYF	TGCGCCAGCAGCCCGGGACTAGCGGGCGACGGGTCGACCCAGTACTTC
TRBV4-1	-	TRBJ2-5	-	CASSPDPNGETQYF	TGCGCCAGCAGCCCGGACCCCAATGGGGAGACCCAGTACTTC
TRBV10-3	-	TRBJ2-3	few	CAISERRQADTQYF	TGTGCCATCAGTGAGAGGCGGCAAGCAGATACGCAGTATTTT
TRBV7-2	-	TRBJ1-5	-	CASSIHGYQPQHF	TGTGCCAGCAGTATACATGGGTACCAGCCCCAGCATTTT
TRBV10-3	-	TRBJ2-5	many	CAISGPRGQETQYF	TGTGCCATCAGTGGACCCAGGGGCCAAGAGACCCAGTACTTC
TRBV12-3/TRBV12-4	TRBD1	TRBJ1-6	-	CASKPGQVNSPLHF	TGTGCCAGCAAACCGGGACAGGTTAATTCACCCCTCCACTTT
TRBV5-1	TRBD2	TRBJ2-3	few	CASSVSGGQDTQYF	TGCGCCAGCAGCGTTAGCGGGGGGCAGGATACGCAGTATTTT
TRBV5-1	-	TRBJ2-6	-	CASSLVVGLISGANVLTF	TGCGCCAGCAGCTTGGTCGTGGGACTGATCTCTGGGGCCAACGTCCTGACTTTC
TRBV15	TRBD2	TRBJ2-5	-	CATSRGGTSGTETQYF	TGTGCCACCAGCAGGGGCGGGACTAGCGGAACAGAGACCCAGTACTTC
TRBV7-3	-	TRBJ2-1	-	CASSPGGGPPHNEQFF	TGTGCCAGCAGCCCCGGAGGGGGGCCCCCCCACAATGAGCAGTTCTTC
TRBV7-9	TRBD2	TRBJ2-5	-	CASSFQTSELQTQYF	TGTGCCAGCAGCTTCCAGACTAGCGAGTTACAGACCCAGTACTTC
TRBV7-3	-	TRBJ2-5	many	CASSSGPQYQETQYF	TGTGCCAGCAGCTCCGGACCCCAGTACCAAGAGACCCAGTACTTC
TRBV7-9	-	TRBJ2-1	once	CASSVWEGQPYNEQFF	TGTGCCAGCAGCGTATGGGAAGGACAGCCCTACAATGAGCAGTTCTTC
TRBV6-2/TRBV6-3	TRBD1	TRBJ1-1	few	CASSKTGGAFF	TGTGCCAGCAGTAAGACAGGGGGAGCTTTCTTT
TRBV6-2/TRBV6-3	TRBD1	TRBJ2-7	many	CASSYGTGTYEQYF	TGTGCCAGCAGTTACGGGACAGGTACCTACGAGCAGTACTTC
TRBV6-5	-	TRBJ1-2	-	CASSFPSPRGPGSYGYTF	TGTGCCAGCAGTTTCCCCTCCCCGCGGGGGCCGGGTTCATATGGCTACACCTTC
TRBV6-2/TRBV6-3	-	TRBJ2-7	-	CASSYSGPAVYF	TGTGCCAGCAGTTACTCGGGGCCAGCCGTGTACTTC
TRBV6-4	TRBD1	TRBJ2-1	few	CASSAGPGQYNEQFF	TGTGCCAGCAGTGCCGGCCCGGGACAGTACAATGAGCAGTTCTTC
TRBV2	-	TRBJ1-2	few	CASTKDSYGYTF	TGTGCCAGCACCAAGGACAGCTATGGCTACACCTTC
TRBV6-5	-	TRBJ1-5	-	CASSYGSDQPQHF	TGTGCCAGCAGTTACGGGTCGGATCAGCCCCAGCATTTT
TRBV5-1	-	TRBJ2-1	many	CASSSRDWKNNEQFF	TGCGCCAGCAGCTCCCGGGACTGGAAAAACAATGAGCAGTTCTTC
TRBV6-1	-	TRBJ2-3	-	CASSEPGKMADTQYF	TGTGCCAGCAGTGAACCAGGGAAGATGGCAGATACGCAGTATTTT
TRBV6-5	TRBD2	TRBJ2-3	-	CASSYSSSSGGAGTQYF	TGTGCCAGCAGTTACTCGTCATCTAGCGGGGGGGCTGGCACGCAGTATTTT
TRBV7-6	-	TRBJ2-1	-	CASSLGGGGPSYNEQFF	TGTGCCAGCAGCTTAGGGGGTGGGGGCCCTTCCTACAATGAGCAGTTCTTC
TRBV10-3	-	TRBJ1-5	-	CAISESGYNQPQHF	TGTGCCATCAGTGAGTCAGGGTACAATCAGCCCCAGCATTTT
TRBV12-3/TRBV12-4	-	TRBJ2-5	-	CASSLGVTQYF	TGTGCCAGCAGTCTGGGGGTGACCCAGTACTTC
TRBV6-5	TRBD1	TRBJ2-7	-	CASRHGPGGYEQYF	TGTGCCAGCCGTCACGGGCCAGGGGGCTACGAGCAGTACTTC
TRBV29-1	-	TRBJ2-1	-	CSVAGVSLNEQFF	TGCAGCGTTGCGGGGGTATCCCTAAATGAGCAGTTCTTC
TRBV28	-	TRBJ1-3	few	CASSRGGAEGNTIYF	TGTGCCAGCAGTAGGGGGGGCGCTGAGGGAAACACCATATATTTT
TRBV6-6	-	TRBJ2-1	few	CASTLLPNTGRNEQFF	TGTGCCAGCACCCTACTTCCTAATACTGGACGCAATGAGCAGTTCTTC
TRBV6-2/TRBV6-3	TRBD2	TRBJ2-1	many	CASLSGGSSYNEQFF	TGTGCCAGCTTATCGGGGGGGTCCTCCTACAATGAGCAGTTCTTC
TRBV5-1	-	TRBJ1-2	few	CASSLPDGYGYTF	TGCGCCAGCAGCTTACCCGACGGCTATGGCTACACCTTC
TRBV6-5	-	TRBJ2-1	many	CASSRTYNEQFF	TGTGCCAGCAGTAGGACCTACAATGAGCAGTTCTTC
TRBV12-3/TRBV12-4	-	TRBJ1-1	many	CASRVSGSNTEAFF	TGTGCCAGCAGGGTGTCGGGATCGAACACTGAAGCTTTCTTT
TRBV20-1	-	TRBJ1-5	-	CSAWGSSGQPQHF	TGCAGTGCCTGGGGCTCATCAGGGCAGCCCCAGCATTTT
TRBV18	-	TRBJ2-3	-	CASSPRGRASPDTQYF	TGTGCCAGCTCACCAAGAGGCAGGGCTTCCCCAGATACGCAGTATTTT
TRBV4-3	-	TRBJ1-6	-	CASSQDARDNSPLHF	TGCGCCAGCAGCCAAGATGCCAGGGATAATTCACCCCTCCACTTT
TRBV4-2	TRBD1	TRBJ2-5	many	CASSLHPRDSAGETQYF	TGTGCCAGCAGCCTCCACCCCCGGGACAGCGCAGGGGAGACCCAGTACTTC
TRBV29-1	TRBD2	TRBJ2-3	many	CSVDRTSGGVDTQYF	TGCAGCGTTGACAGGACTAGCGGGGGCGTAGATACGCAGTATTTT
TRBV10-3	-	TRBJ2-3	few	CAARDLNTDTQYF	TGTGCCGCCCGGGACCTTAACACAGATACGCAGTATTTT
TRBV28	-	TRBJ1-2	few	CASSLKPYGYTF	TGTGCCAGCAGTTTAAAACCGTATGGCTACACCTTC
TRBV27	-	TRBJ2-3	few	CASSLYGMGARGTDTQYF	TGTGCCAGCAGTTTATACGGGATGGGGGCCCGTGGCACAGATACGCAGTATTTT
TRBV10-3	-	TRBJ2-7	few	CAISESLGGYDEQYF	TGTGCCATCAGTGAGTCGCTGGGTGGTTACGACGAGCAGTACTTC
TRBV12-3/TRBV12-4	TRBD2	TRBJ2-2	-	CAIRRGLAGGVGELFF	TGTGCCATCAGACGCGGACTAGCGGGGGGTGTCGGGGAGCTGTTTTTT
TRBV20-1	TRBD2	TRBJ2-5	few	CSGASGGAEETQYF	TGCAGTGGGGCTAGCGGGGGAGCTGAAGAGACCCAGTACTTC